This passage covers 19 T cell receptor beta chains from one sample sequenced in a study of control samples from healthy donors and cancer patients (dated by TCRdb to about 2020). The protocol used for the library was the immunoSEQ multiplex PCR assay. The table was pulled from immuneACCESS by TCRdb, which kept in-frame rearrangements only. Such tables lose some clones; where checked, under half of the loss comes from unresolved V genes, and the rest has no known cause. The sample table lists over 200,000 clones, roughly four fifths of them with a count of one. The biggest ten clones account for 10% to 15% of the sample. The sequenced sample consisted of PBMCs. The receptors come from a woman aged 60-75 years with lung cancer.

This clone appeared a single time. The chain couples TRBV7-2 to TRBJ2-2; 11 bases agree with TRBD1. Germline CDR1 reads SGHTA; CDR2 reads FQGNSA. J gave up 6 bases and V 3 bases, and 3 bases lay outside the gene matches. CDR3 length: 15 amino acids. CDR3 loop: CASSLPGQGAGELFF. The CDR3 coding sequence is TGTGCCAGCAGCTTGCCGGGACAGGGGGCCGGGGAGCTGTTTTTT.

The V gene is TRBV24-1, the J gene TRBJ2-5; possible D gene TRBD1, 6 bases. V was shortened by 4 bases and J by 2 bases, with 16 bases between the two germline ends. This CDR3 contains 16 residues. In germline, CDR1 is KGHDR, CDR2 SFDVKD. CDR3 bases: TGTGCCACCAGTGACCCCAGACAGGATGTACAAGAGACCCAGTACTTC. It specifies CATSDPRQDVQETQYF.

The CDR3 here is CATSRPGTGNTEAFF. The DNA for the CDR3 is TGTGCCACCAGCAGGCCCGGGACAGGGAACACTGAAGCTTTCTTT. The rearrangement joins TRBV15 to TRBJ1-1, with TRBD1 identical over 8 bases. Germline V CDR1 and CDR2: LNHNV, YYDKDF (reference sequence). The CDR3 runs 15 residues. J was trimmed by 1 base and V by 3 bases; bases with no gene match: 4.

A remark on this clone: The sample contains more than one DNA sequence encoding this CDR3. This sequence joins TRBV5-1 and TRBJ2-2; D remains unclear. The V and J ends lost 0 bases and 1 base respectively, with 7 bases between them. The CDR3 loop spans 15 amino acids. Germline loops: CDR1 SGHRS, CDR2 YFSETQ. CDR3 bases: TGCGCCAGCAGCTTGGAAGGGTTGAACACCGGGGAGCTGTTTTTT. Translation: CASSLEGLNTGELFF.

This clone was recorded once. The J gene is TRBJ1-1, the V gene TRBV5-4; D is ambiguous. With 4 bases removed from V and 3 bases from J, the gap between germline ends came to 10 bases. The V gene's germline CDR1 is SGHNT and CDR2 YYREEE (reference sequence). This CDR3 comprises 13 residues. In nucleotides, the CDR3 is TGTGCCAGCAGCGGTAACAGTGACACTGAAGCTTTCTTT. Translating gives CASSGNSDTEAFF.

Here the CDR3 DNA reads TGTGCCTCTCAGGGGGCCGGCAATCAGCCCCAGCATTTT. This gives the protein CASQGAGNQPQHF. The chain employs TRBV24-1 and TRBJ1-5; 8 nucleotides agree with TRBD1. The length of the CDR3 is 13 residues. Germline CDR1 KGHDR, CDR2 SFDVKD. V was clipped by 12 bases and J by 2 bases; unmatched bases: 5.

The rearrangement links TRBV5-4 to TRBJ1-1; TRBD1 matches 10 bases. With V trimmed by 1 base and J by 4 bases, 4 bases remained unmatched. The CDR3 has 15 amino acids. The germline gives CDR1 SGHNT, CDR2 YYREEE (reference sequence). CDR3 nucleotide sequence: TGTGCCAGCAGCTTGTCGTGGGACAGGGGCACTGAAGCTTTCTTT. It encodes CASSLSWDRGTEAFF.

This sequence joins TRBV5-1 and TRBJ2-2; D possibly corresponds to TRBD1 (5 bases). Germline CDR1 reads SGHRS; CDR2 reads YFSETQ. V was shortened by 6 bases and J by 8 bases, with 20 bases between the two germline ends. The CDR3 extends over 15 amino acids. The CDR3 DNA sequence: TGCGCCAGCAACTATAAGACAGATTCGGCGGGGGAGCTGTTTTTT. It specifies CASNYKTDSAGELFF.

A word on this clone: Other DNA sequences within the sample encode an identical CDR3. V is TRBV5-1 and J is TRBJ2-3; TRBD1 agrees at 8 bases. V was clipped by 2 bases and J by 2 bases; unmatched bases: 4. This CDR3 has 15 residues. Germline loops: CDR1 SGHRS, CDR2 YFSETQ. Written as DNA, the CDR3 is TGCGCCAGCAGCTTTGGACAGGGAGTCACAGATACGCAGTATTTT. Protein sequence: CASSFGQGVTDTQYF. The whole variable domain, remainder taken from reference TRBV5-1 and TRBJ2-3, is KAGVTQTPRYLIKTRGQQVTLSCSPISGHRSVSWYQQTPGQGLQFLFEYFSETQRNKGNFPGRFSGRQFSNSRSEMNVSTLELGDSALYLCASSFGQGVTDTQYFGPGTRLTVL.

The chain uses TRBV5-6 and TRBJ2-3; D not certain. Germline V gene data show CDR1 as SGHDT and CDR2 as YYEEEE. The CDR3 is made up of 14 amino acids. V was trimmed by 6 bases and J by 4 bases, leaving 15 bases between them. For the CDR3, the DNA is TGTGCCAGCACCAGAATCAGCGTGCCAGATACGCAGTATTTT. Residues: CASTRISVPDTQYF.

CDR3 region: CASSAGGLGNEQFF. The DNA of the CDR3 is TGCGCCAGCAGTGCAGGGGGCCTAGGCAATGAGCAGTTCTTC. The chain uses TRBV10-1 and TRBJ2-1; the match to TRBD1 covers 8 bases. The CDR3 loop spans 14 amino acids. The germline V gene encodes CDR1 WNHNN and CDR2 SYGVQD (reference sequence). With V trimmed by 4 bases and J by 6 bases, 5 bases remained unmatched.

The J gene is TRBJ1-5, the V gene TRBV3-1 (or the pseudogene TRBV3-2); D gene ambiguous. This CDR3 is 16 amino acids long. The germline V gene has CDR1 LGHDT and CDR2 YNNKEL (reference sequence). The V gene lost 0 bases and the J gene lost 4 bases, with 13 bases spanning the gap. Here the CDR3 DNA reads TGTGCCAGCAGCCAAGATCTTACAAACTCAAATCAGCCCCAGCATTTT. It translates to CASSQDLTNSNQPQHF.

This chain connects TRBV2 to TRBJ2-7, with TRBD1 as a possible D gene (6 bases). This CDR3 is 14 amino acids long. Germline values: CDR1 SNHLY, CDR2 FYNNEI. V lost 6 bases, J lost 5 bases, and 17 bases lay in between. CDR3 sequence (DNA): TGTGCCAGCAGGTGGGGGCAGGGTATCAACGAGCAGTACTTC. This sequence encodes CASRWGQGINEQYF.

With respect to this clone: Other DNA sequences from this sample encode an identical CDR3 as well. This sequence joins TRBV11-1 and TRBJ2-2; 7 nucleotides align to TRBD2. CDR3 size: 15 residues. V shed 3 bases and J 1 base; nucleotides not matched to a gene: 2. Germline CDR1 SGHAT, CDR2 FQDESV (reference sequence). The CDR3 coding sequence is TGTGCCAGCAGCTTCACGGGGGGGAACACCGGGGAGCTGTTTTTT. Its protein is CASSFTGGNTGELFF.

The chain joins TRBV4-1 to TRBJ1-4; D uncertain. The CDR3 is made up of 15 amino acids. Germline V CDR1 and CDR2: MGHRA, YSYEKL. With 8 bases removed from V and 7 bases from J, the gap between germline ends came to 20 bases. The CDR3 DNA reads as TGCGCCAGCGGTGAGGTTGAACAGACATTTGAAAAACTGTTTTTT. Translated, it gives CASGEVEQTFEKLFF.

The CDR3 is CASSAGPWAGSYEQYF. The DNA for the CDR3 is TGTGCCAGCAGCGCCGGTCCATGGGCAGGCTCCTACGAGCAGTACTTC. The chain employs TRBV9 and TRBJ2-7; D is uncertain. CDR1 and CDR2 (germline): SGDLS, YYNGEE. The CDR3 consists of 16 residues. Trimming stripped 3 bases from V and 0 bases from J, with 16 bases between.

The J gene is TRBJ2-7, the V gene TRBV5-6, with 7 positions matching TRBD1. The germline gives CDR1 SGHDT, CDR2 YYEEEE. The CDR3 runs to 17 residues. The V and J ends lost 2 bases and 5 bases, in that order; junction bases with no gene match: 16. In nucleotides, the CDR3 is TGTGCCAGCAGCTTTAACAAGGGGGCAGGGGAGTTGAACGAGCAGTACTTC. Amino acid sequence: CASSFNKGAGELNEQYF.

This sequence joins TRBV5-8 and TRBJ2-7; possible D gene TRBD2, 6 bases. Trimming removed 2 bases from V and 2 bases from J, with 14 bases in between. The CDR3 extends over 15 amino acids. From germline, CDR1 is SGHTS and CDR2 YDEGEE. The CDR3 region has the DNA TGTGCCAGCAGCTTTGGGCTAGCGCTCACCTACGAGCAGTACTTC. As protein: CASSFGLALTYEQYF.

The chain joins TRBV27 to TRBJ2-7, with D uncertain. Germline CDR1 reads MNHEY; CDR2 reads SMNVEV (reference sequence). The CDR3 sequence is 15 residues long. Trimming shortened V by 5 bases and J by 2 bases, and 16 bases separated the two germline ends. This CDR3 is CASSPGGALTYEQYF. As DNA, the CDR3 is TGTGCCAGCAGTCCCGGTGGAGCACTTACCTACGAGCAGTACTTC.